This entry features one T cell receptor (beta chain) sequence. This sample is drawn from a study of blood T cell repertoires in COVID-19. Overall study context: There were acute and convalescent COVID-19 samples, and they came from the United States, Italy and Spain.

Clones were sequenced by immunoSEQ multiplex PCR, and TCRdb holds only the in-frame ones, with some missing. Of about 180,000 clones in the sample, 90% to 95% are singletons; the top ten hold approximately 0.5%. The sequenced sample was peripheral blood. The clonotype originates from a man aged 45-65 years with acute or convalescent COVID-19.

The CDR3 reads CASRSGTLRSGNTIYF. The CDR3, as DNA: TGTGCCAGCAGATCGGGAACCCTCCGCTCTGGAAACACCATATATTTT. This chain joins TRBV28 and TRBJ1-3, with no clear D. Trimming took off 6 bases at V and 0 bases at J, with 15 bases between the two ends. The length of the CDR3 is 16 residues. CDR1 and CDR2 (germline): MDHEN, SYDVKM.